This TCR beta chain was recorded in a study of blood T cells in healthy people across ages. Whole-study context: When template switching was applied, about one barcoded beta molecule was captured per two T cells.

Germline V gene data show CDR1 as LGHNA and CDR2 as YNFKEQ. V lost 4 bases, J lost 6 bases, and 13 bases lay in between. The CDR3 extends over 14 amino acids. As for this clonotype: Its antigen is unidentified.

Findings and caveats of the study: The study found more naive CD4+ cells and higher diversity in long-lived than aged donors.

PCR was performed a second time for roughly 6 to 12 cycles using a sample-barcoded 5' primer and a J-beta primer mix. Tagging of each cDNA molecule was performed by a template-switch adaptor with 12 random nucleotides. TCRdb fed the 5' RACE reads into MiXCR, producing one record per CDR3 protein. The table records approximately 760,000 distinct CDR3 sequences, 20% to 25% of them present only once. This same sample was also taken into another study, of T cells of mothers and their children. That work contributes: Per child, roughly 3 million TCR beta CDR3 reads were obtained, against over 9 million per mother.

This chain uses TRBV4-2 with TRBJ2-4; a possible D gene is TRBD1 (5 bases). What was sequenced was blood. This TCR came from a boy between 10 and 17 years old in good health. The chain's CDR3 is CASSPYYQGNIQYF. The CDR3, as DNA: TGTGCCAGCAGCCCATATTATCAGGGAAACATTCAGTACTTC.